This TCR beta chain derives from a study of beta chain features in type 1 diabetes. CDR1 and CDR2 (germline): SGHRS, YFSETQ. V shed 0 bases, J shed 1 base, and the junction held 1 base outside the gene matches. This CDR3 region has 15 residues. Study results and limitations: In patients and controls equally, PCR might favor templates that are shorter. Naive, central memory and Treg TCRB repertoires seemed to resemble each other more closely in patients than they did in healthy donors.

This clone came up a few times. Its target is not known. Other nucleotide sequences in the sample specify the same CDR3. Every isolated RNA sample was fully reverse transcribed, so sequencing captured expressed TCRB transcripts. Only in-frame clones appear in the TCRdb table, and some are missing; sequencing was by immunoSEQ multiplex PCR. The sample has around 300,000 clones; approximately 11% are singletons. The source of this sequence is a woman aged 25-40 years in good health. The chain couples TRBV5-1 to TRBJ2-7; 10 bases line up with TRBD2. Sequencing was carried out using naive CD4+ T cells from blood. The CDR3 nucleotides are TGCGCCAGCAGCTTGGGGACTAGCGGTTCCTACGAGCAGTACTTC. Protein sequence: CASSLGTSGSYEQYF. The variable domain in full, with the rest retrieved from reference TRBV5-1 and TRBJ2-7, is KAGVTQTPRYLIKTRGQQVTLSCSPISGHRSVSWYQQTPGQGLQFLFEYFSETQRNKGNFPGRFSGRQFSNSRSEMNVSTLELGDSALYLCASSLGTSGSYEQYFGPGTRLTVT.